This T cell receptor (beta chain) was captured by sequencing in a study of blood T cell repertoires in COVID-19. Whole-study context: The United States, Italy and Spain supplied acute and convalescent COVID-19 samples.

Original handling: Counts of nucleated cells, estimated from reference gene primer amplification, were obtained. Sequencing used immunoSEQ multiplex PCR; TCRdb keeps in-frame clones, though not all of them. That table furnishes V, J and clone size, whereas the DNA furnished D and trimming. The table has about 240,000 clones, about nine tenths seen once. The sample was PBMCs or T cells enriched from blood (not recorded which). This receptor was obtained from a woman between 25 and 40 years old with acute COVID-19.

CDR3 DNA sequence: TGCGCCAGCAGCCGCGACTCGACAGGACTGAATGAAAAACTGTTTTTT. Protein product: CASSRDSTGLNEKLFF. The V gene is TRBV4-1, the J gene TRBJ1-4; D is possibly TRBD1 (6 bases). The V end was cut by 4 bases, the J end by 5 bases, with 17 bases between. The CDR3 is made up of 16 amino acids. CDR1 and CDR2 (germline): MGHRA, YSYEKL.